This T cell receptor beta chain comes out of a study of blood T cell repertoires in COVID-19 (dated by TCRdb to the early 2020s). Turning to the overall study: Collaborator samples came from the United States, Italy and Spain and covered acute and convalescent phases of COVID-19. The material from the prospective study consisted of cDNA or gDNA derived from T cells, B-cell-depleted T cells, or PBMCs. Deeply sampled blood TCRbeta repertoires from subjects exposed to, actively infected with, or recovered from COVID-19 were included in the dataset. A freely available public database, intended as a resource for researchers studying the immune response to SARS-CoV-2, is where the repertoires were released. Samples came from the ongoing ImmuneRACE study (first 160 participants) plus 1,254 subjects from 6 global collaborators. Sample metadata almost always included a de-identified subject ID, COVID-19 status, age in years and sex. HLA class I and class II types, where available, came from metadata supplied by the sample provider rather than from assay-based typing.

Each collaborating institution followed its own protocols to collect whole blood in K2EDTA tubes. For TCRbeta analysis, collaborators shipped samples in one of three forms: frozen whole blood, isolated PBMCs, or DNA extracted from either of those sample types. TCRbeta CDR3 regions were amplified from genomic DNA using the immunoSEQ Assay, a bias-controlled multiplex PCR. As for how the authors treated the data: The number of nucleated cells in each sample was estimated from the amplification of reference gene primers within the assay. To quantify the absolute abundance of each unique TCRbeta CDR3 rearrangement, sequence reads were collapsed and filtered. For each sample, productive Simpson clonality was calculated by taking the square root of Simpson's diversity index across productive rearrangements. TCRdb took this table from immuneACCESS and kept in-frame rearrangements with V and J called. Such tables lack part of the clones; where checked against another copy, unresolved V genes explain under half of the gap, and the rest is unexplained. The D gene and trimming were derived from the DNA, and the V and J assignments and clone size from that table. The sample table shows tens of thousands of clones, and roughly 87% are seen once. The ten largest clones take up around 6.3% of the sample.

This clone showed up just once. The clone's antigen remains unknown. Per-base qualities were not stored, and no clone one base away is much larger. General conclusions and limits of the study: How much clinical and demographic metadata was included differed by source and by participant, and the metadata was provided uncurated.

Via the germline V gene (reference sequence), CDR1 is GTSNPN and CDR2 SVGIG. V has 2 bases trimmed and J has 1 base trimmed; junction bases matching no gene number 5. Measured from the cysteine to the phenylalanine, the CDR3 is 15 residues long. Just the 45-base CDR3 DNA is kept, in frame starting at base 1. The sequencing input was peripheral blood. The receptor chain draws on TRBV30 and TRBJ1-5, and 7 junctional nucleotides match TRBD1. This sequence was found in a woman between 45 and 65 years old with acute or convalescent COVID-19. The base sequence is TGTGCCTGGAGTACTCAGGGGGTGAGCAATCAGCCCCAGCATTTT. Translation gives CAWSTQGVSNQPQHF.